The 12 T cell receptor beta chains presented below share a single source sample, sequenced in a study of T-cell memory formation after mild COVID-19. TCRdb called the 5' RACE reads again in MiXCR, with one record for every CDR3 protein. The sample contains approximately 46,000 distinct CDR3 sequences, 9.5% to 15% of which appear only once. Sequencing was performed on PBMCs or a T cell subset sorted from them (not recorded which). The source is a man between 18 and 29 years old who had mild COVID-19 (a few samples of this study predate the infection). Cell type and time point are not known.

In this sample, this clonotype turned up many times. The chain links TRBV20-1 to TRBJ2-4; D is unclear. The CDR3 runs to 13 residues. V shed 6 bases and J shed 0 bases, with 9 bases lying between them. Germline loops: CDR1 DFQATT, CDR2 SNEGSKA (reference sequence). The CDR3: CSAADLAKNIQYF. As DNA, the CDR3 is TGCAGTGCGGCAGATTTAGCCAAAAACATTCAGTACTTC.

The V call is TRBV20-1, the J call TRBJ1-1; D is uncertain. V was clipped by 3 bases and J by 3 bases, with 17 bases between them. This CDR3 contains 15 residues. Germline V CDR1 and CDR2: DFQATT, SNEGSKA (reference sequence). The CDR3 nucleotides are TGCAGTGCTAGGGGGTATTTTCTCTGGTACACTGAAGCTTTCTTT. This sequence encodes CSARGYFLWYTEAFF.

This clonotype was found a few times. The V gene is TRBV6-2 or TRBV6-3, the J gene TRBJ2-1; 10 bases map to TRBD1. This CDR3 has 16 amino acids. V was clipped by 2 bases and J by 10 bases; unmatched bases: 11. The germline gives CDR1 MNHEY, CDR2 SVGEGT. The CDR3 here is CASSYLGQGPRGEQFF. The CDR3 DNA reads as TGTGCCAGCAGTTACCTGGGACAGGGGCCCCGAGGGGAGCAGTTCTTC.

The rearrangement joins TRBV7-8 to TRBJ2-1; D could derive from TRBD1 or TRBD2 (6 bases each). The CDR3 is 16 residues long. Trimming removed 1 base from V and 5 bases from J, with 15 bases in between. The V gene's germline CDR1 is SGHVS and CDR2 FQNEAQ. The CDR3: CASSLVPGATNNEQFF. The DNA of the CDR3 is TGTGCCAGCAGCTTAGTCCCGGGGGCGACAAACAATGAGCAGTTCTTC.

V is TRBV9 and J is TRBJ1-2; D not certain. Trimming stripped 3 bases from V and 6 bases from J, with 15 bases between. Germline values: CDR1 SGDLS, CDR2 YYNGEE. CDR3 length: 14 amino acids. CDR3: CASSGRLGSNGYTF. DNA of the CDR3: TGTGCCAGCAGCGGTCGGCTTGGTTCCAATGGCTACACCTTC.

Many counts were recorded for this clonotype. The genes are TRBV7-8 and TRBJ2-1; possibly TRBD2 for D (6 bases). Germline CDR1 and CDR2: SGHVS and FQNEAQ. This CDR3 has 17 amino acids. With 5 bases removed from V and 2 bases from J, the gap between germline ends came to 19 bases. CDR3 DNA sequence: TGTGCCAGCAGCCCTGAGATGGGTTCGGGGGCCTACAATGAGCAGTTCTTC. This encodes CASSPEMGSGAYNEQFF.

This clonotype was found a few times. This chain connects TRBV5-5 to TRBJ2-7; 8 bases line up with TRBD2. The CDR3 has 19 amino acids. Germline loops: CDR1 SGHKS, CDR2 YYEKEE (reference sequence). Trimming removed 0 bases from V and 0 bases from J; junction bases left unmatched: 14. The CDR3 region has the DNA TGTGCCAGCAGCTTGGCCAGTTCCAGCGGGGGTTACAGCTCCTACGAGCAGTACGTC. Protein: CASSLASSSGGYSSYEQYV.

The chain carries TRBV20-1 and TRBJ1-4; D gene unclear. CDR1 and CDR2 (germline): DFQATT, SNEGSKA (reference sequence). The V and J ends lost 4 bases and 7 bases respectively, with 13 bases between them. The CDR3 runs 13 residues. The CDR3 sequence is CSAKHDGREKLFF. The CDR3 DNA sequence: TGCAGTGCTAAACACGACGGTCGTGAAAAACTGTTTTTT.

The genes are TRBV18 and TRBJ2-3, with D tentatively TRBD1 or TRBD2 (5 bases each). Germline V CDR1 and CDR2: KGHSH, LQKENI. The CDR3 runs 14 residues. The V end was cut by 3 bases, the J end by 2 bases, with 9 bases between. CDR3 in amino acids: CASSPPGLTDTQYF. The CDR3 DNA reads TGTGCCAGCTCACCCCCGGGGCTCACAGATACGCAGTATTTT.

J is TRBJ1-5 and V is TRBV29-1, with a possible D match to TRBD1 (5 bases). Trimming removed 6 bases at V and 4 bases at J, with 16 bases between. There are 14 residues in the CDR3. Germline V CDR1 and CDR2: SQVTM, ANQGSEA. CDR3 protein: CSVSRDGGNQPQHF. CDR3 bases: TGCAGCGTGTCCCGGGACGGAGGGAATCAGCCCCAGCATTTT. Based on the CDR3 plus reference TRBV29-1 and TRBJ1-5, the full variable domain is SAVISQKPSRDICQRGTSLTIQCQVDSQVTMMFWYRQQPGQSLTLIATANQGSEATYESGFVIDKFPISRPNLTFSTLTVSNMSPEDSSIYLCSVSRDGGNQPQHFGDGTRLSIL.

This clonotype was seen at least ten times. The genes are TRBV7-6 and TRBJ2-5; 10 bases agree with TRBD2. With 4 bases clipped from V and 2 bases from J, the junction kept 4 bases outside the gene matches. CDR3 length equals 15 residues. Germline CDR1 and CDR2: SGHVS and FNYEAQ. Written as DNA, the CDR3 is TGTGCCAGCAGCTCCCGGACTAGCGGACAAGAGACCCAGTACTTC. It yields the protein CASSSRTSGQETQYF. The whole variable domain, remainder taken from reference TRBV7-6 and TRBJ2-5, is GAGVSQSPRYKVTKRGQDVALRCDPISGHVSLYWYRQALGQGPEFLTYFNYEAQQDKSGLPNDRFSAERPEGSISTLTIQRTEQRDSAMYRCASSSRTSGQETQYFGPGTRLLVL.

This clonotype was observed a handful of times. The chain is built from TRBV18 and TRBJ2-5; D not resolved. Trimming shortened V by 0 bases and J by 5 bases, and 13 bases separated the two germline ends. The CDR3 consists of 15 residues. Germline V gene sequence: CDR1 KGHSH, CDR2 LQKENI. The CDR3 DNA sequence: TGTGCCAGCTCACCACCCGATACCGGTGGGGAGACCCAGTACTTC. Its protein is CASSPPDTGGETQYF.